Sequencing of this TCR beta chain was carried out in a study of blood T cell repertoires in COVID-19. Data came from immunoSEQ multiplex PCR; TCRdb stores just in-frame clones and leaves some out. The sample carries tens of thousands of clones, about four fifths recorded once. Trimming removed 7 bases from V and 4 bases from J; junction bases left unmatched: 7. The CDR3 covers 14 residues. The germline CDR1 and CDR2 sequences are MNHEY and SVGAGI. Sequencing used peripheral blood. This TCR was recovered from a man in his forties or fifties with COVID-19, enrolled during active disease. The gene calls are TRBV6-5 and TRBJ1-2; 9 bases are a match to TRBD1. CDR3 sequence reads: CASIQQGAGYGYTF. The CDR3 region has the DNA TGTGCCAGCATTCAACAGGGGGCTGGCTATGGCTACACCTTC.